This entry describes one TCR beta chain. The record originates from a study of blood T cell repertoires in COVID-19. Study summary: Collection of acute and convalescent COVID-19 samples took place in the United States, Italy and Spain.

Sequencing used immunoSEQ multiplex PCR; TCRdb keeps in-frame clones, though not all of them. This sample yields about 370,000 clones, of which 70% to 90% are seen a single time; about 2.9% belongs to the top ten. The sequence was collected from a woman aged 30 to 39 with COVID-19, enrolled during active disease. Sequences were obtained from peripheral blood.

The CDR3 sequence: CASSPGLATTDTQYF. As DNA, the CDR3 is TGCGCCAGCAGCCCGGGACTAGCGACAACAGATACGCAGTATTTT. V gene TRBV4-1 combines with J gene TRBJ2-3, with 10 positions matching TRBD2. The CDR3 totals 15 residues. The germline gives CDR1 MGHRA, CDR2 YSYEKL. After removal of 4 bases from V and 3 bases from J, the junction contained 4 bases not matched to a gene.